This record covers a single T cell receptor (beta chain). This clone came up a few times. Its cognate antigen has yet to be identified. No base quality information exists; no much larger clone differs at one position. V gives up 2 bases and J gives up 5 bases, and the segment between their germline ends measures 10 bases. The CDR3 holds 14 amino acids from the cysteine to the phenylalanine. Solely the CDR3 DNA is kept, with 42 bases framed from the first base. CDR1 and CDR2, per the germline V gene, are SGHTA and FQGNSA. From each donor, a single peripheral blood sample of approximately 0.11 L on average was drawn into heparinised tubes. Naive, central memory, regulatory and stem cell-like memory CD4+ T cells were sorted on a BD FACSAria II using a panel including CD45RO, CCR7, CD25, CD127, CD95 and CD27. Every sorted population had a purity above 95%. PBMCs were isolated immediately by Lymphoprep density gradient centrifugation and stained directly without culture. So that batch effects would be minimized, each experiment stained and sorted samples in pairs, pairing one healthy donor with one patient.

The sample is drawn from a study of beta chain features in type 1 diabetes (dated by TCRdb to the late 2010s). At the level of the whole study: No differences in mean age, gender distribution, total cell number or subset yield were found between patients and healthy donors. A total of 85 million to 140 million sorted cells were examined across all samples, and a strong correlation was observed between cell number per subset and RNA yield. In the study, recently diagnosed type 1 diabetes patients and matched healthy donors were compared on the TCRB repertoires of their sorted circulating CD4+ T cell subsets. Regulatory and stem cell-like memory subsets were isolated from only 8 patients and roughly 8 healthy donors, whereas naive and central memory subsets came from all 30 or so donors.

The entire isolated RNA was reverse transcribed using the High Capacity cDNA Reverse Transcription Kit, and thus expressed TCRB transcripts were sequenced. Naive, central memory and regulatory T cell samples underwent deep immunoSEQ sequencing, averaging about 3.57 million total reads per sample. After sorted cells were lysed in RLT buffer, RNA was extracted with DNase-treated RNeasy Micro or Mini kits, with the choice depending on cell number. To prevent cross-contamination, every cell subset was processed on its own, while patient and healthy donor samples were processed together. Using the immunoSEQ multiplex PCR, TCRB sequences were amplified from cDNA into 87-bp fragments spanning the CDR3 region. Sequencing of the amplicons was performed on the Illumina HiSeq platform. As for how the authors treated the data: Synthetic template baselines were used to correct PCR bias computationally, reads within Hamming distance 2 were collapsed together, and singletons that could not be merged were discarded. Reads were aligned against IMGT to assign V, D and J genes, CDR3 length and insertions or deletions at six rearrangement sites. Within each subset, clonotype counts were normalized to sorted cell number, and only after that were true diversity and Gini coefficients computed with the tcR R package. The overlap coefficient, calculated on TCRB nucleotide sequences, was used to measure repertoire sharing. Here the immuneACCESS table is served through TCRdb, limited to in-frame sequences with V and J called. Missing clones are a known gap in these copies; in checked studies unresolved V genes cover under half, and the rest lacks a known reason. From that table come the V and J calls and clone size; the DNA was used to work out D and trimming. The sample has about 130,000 clones on record, 9% to 9.5% of them singletons. In total, the top ten clones hold roughly 0.74% of the sample.

General conclusions and limits of the study: HLA sub-analyses involved small numbers of individuals, so any influence of HLA type on TCRB rearrangement remained unresolved. A moderate but significant shortening of TCRB CDR3 length was observed in type 1 diabetes patients in all four CD4+ subsets. PCR may preferentially amplify shorter templates, but because patient and control samples were amplified and corrected together, any resulting skew would affect both groups equally. Because cDNA rather than genomic DNA was sequenced, highly expressing activated cells could have been over-represented, although no difference in activation and CD3 levels was found between groups. At VDJ recombination sites, patients with type 1 diabetes made fewer insertions and deleted more nucleotides, a pattern implying thymic rearrangement abnormalities. The naive, central memory and regulatory TCRB repertoires appeared to resemble one another more closely among patients than among healthy donors.

The source is a man aged 18 to 30 in good health. The rearranged segments are TRBV7-2 and TRBJ1-5, with a weak D call of TRBD1 (6 bases match). The specimen was central memory CD4+ T cells from blood. The DNA sequence follows: TGTGCCAGCAGCTTAAAGGACAGTTATCAGCCCCAGCATTTT. Translated, it reads CASSLKDSYQPQHF.